A single sample gave rise to the 28 T cell receptor beta chains below, sequenced in a study of shared clonotypes between healthy human individuals. Profiling relied on immunoSEQ multiplex PCR, and the TCRdb table lists in-frame clones only, not all of them. The sample carries 2 million to 3 million clones, roughly 93% recorded once. The sequenced sample consisted of naive CD4+ T cells from PBMCs. The subset denotes: CD45RA+ positively selected. The receptors stem from a man younger than 30 in good health. Some clones in this sample may be carry-over from other donors' samples.

This rearrangement joins TRBV5-4 to TRBJ1-3; D is uncertain. CDR1 SGHNT and CDR2 YYREEE come from the germline V gene (reference sequence). The V gene lost 4 bases and the J gene lost 1 base, with 9 bases spanning the gap. The CDR3 extends over 14 amino acids. The CDR3 DNA is TGTGCCAGCAGCAAAGAGAATTCTGGAAACACCATATATTTT. Its protein product is CASSKENSGNTIYF.

This clone was recorded a few times. Other DNA sequences within the sample encode an identical CDR3. The CDR3 region is CASSFAGQETQYF. The CDR3 DNA follows: TGTGCCAGCAGTTTCGCGGGTCAAGAGACCCAGTACTTC. The chain joins TRBV27 to TRBJ2-5; perhaps TRBD2 as D (5 bases). Trimming pared 3 bases from V and 2 bases from J, leaving 7 bases between. Germline assignment: CDR1 MNHEY and CDR2 SMNVEV (reference sequence). This CDR3 is 13 amino acids long.

The V gene is TRBV6-1, the J gene TRBJ2-5; 8 positions agree with TRBD2. Germline V gene sequence: CDR1 MNHNS, CDR2 SASEGT. The trim removed 7 bases at V and 5 bases at J, leaving 9 bases unmatched. This CDR3 has 14 amino acids. CDR3 amino acids: CASTRGPGGETQYF. CDR3 DNA sequence: TGTGCCAGCACCCGGGGGCCGGGGGGGGAGACCCAGTACTTC.

V usage is TRBV5-4 and J usage is TRBJ2-5, with D uncertain. V was clipped by 0 bases and J by 1 base, with 7 bases between them. The CDR3 covers 14 residues. Germline-derived CDR1 and CDR2 are SGHNT and YYREEE (reference sequence). The CDR3 protein is CASSLVSTQETQYF. The DNA of the CDR3 is TGTGCCAGCAGCTTGGTTTCCACCCAAGAGACCCAGTACTTC.

The chain carries TRBV28 and TRBJ1-5, with TRBD1 matching 8 bases. The CDR3 contains 14 residues. The germline V gene encodes CDR1 MDHEN and CDR2 SYDVKM. V dropped 4 bases and J dropped 5; count of bases not matched to a gene: 4. The CDR3 reads CASSSQTGDQPQHF. The CDR3 DNA sequence: TGTGCCAGCAGTTCTCAGACAGGGGATCAGCCCCAGCATTTT.

This clone has just one count. The identical CDR3 is also encoded by other nucleotide sequences in the sample. The genes are TRBV5-4 and TRBJ2-5; a possible D gene is TRBD2 (5 bases). This CDR3 spans 15 amino acids. Germline CDR1 SGHNT, CDR2 YYREEE (reference sequence). V lost 0 bases and J lost 1, with 10 bases in between. Written as DNA, the CDR3 is TGTGCCAGCAGCTTGGGTGGAGCGGCCCAAGAGACCCAGTACTTC. It is translated as CASSLGGAAQETQYF.

The genes are TRBV7-9 and TRBJ1-2; tentative D call: TRBD1 (5 bases). This CDR3 spans 14 amino acids. Germline CDR1 SEHNR, CDR2 FQNEAQ (reference sequence). The V end lost 5 bases, the J end lost 8 bases, and 18 bases lay between the germline ends. The chain's CDR3 is CASSNTGTMGGYTF. The CDR3 bases are TGTGCCAGCAGCAACACCGGGACCATGGGGGGCTACACCTTC.

The chain recombines TRBV28 with TRBJ1-5; D remains ambiguous. Germline CDR1 MDHEN, CDR2 SYDVKM. V shed 5 bases and J shed 5 bases, with 13 bases lying between them. The CDR3 spans 14 residues. The CDR3 DNA reads as TGTGCCAGCAGTACCGCGCGCAGTCATCAGCCCCAGCATTTT. Translated: CASSTARSHQPQHF.

The V and J genes are TRBV7-2 and TRBJ2-7; D possibly matches TRBD1 or TRBD2 (5 bases each). The CDR3 contains 15 residues. Germline V gene lookup returns CDR1 SGHTA and CDR2 FQGNSA. The V and J ends lost 7 bases and 0 bases respectively, with 16 bases between them. The CDR3 spells CASNKQAGGSYEQYF. CDR3 DNA: TGTGCCAGCAATAAACAGGCGGGCGGCTCCTACGAGCAGTACTTC.

The chain combines TRBV4-3 with TRBJ1-4, with no clear D. V lost 1 base and J lost 8, with 8 bases in between. The CDR3 runs to 13 residues. Germline V gives CDR1 LGHNA, CDR2 YSLEER. CDR3 sequence (DNA): TGCGCCAGCAGCCAAGTTCGAAGAGAAAAACTGTTTTTT. It encodes CASSQVRREKLFF.

The CDR3 is CASSRDRGINEQFF. Written as DNA, the CDR3 is TGTGCCAGCAGCCGGGACAGGGGGATCAATGAGCAGTTCTTC. The chain has TRBV5-5 and TRBJ2-1, with 11 nucleotides matching TRBD1. Germline trimming cut 4 bases from V and 6 bases from J; bases unmatched to any gene: 3. Germline-derived CDR1 and CDR2 are SGHKS and YYEKEE (reference sequence). The CDR3 totals 14 residues.

This chain connects TRBV27 to TRBJ2-1, with 8 bases aligning to TRBD1. Germline lookup yields CDR1 MNHEY and CDR2 SMNVEV (reference sequence). The CDR3 totals 16 residues. The V segment lost 6 bases and the J segment 6 bases; nucleotides outside the gene matches: 13. The CDR3 nucleotides read TGTGCCAGCAGAAACCCTAGGACAGGGTGGCGCAATGAGCAGTTCTTC. Translation: CASRNPRTGWRNEQFF.

Of note for this clone: An end of the junction does not agree with germline; a read error may underlie this. V gene TRBV6-6 combines with J gene TRBJ1-3, with 9 nucleotides matching TRBD1. Germline V gene lookup returns CDR1 MNHNY and CDR2 SVGAGI (reference sequence). The CDR3 extends over 16 amino acids. This CDR3 reads CTSSFTDRGSGNTIYF. DNA of the CDR3: TGTACCAGCAGTTTCACGGACAGGGGCTCTGGAAACACCATATATTTT.

In regard to this clone: This sample also contains other DNA sequences that code for the same CDR3. V usage is TRBV5-4 and J usage is TRBJ2-7; 12 bases map to TRBD1. Trimming cost V 3 bases and J 2 bases; bases outside gene matches: 3. The germline V gene has CDR1 SGHNT and CDR2 YYREEE (reference sequence). This CDR3 is 15 amino acids long. Written as DNA, the CDR3 is TGTGCCAGCAGCTGGGGACAGGGGGCACCCTACGAGCAGTACTTC. Translating it yields CASSWGQGAPYEQYF.

The V gene is TRBV4-1, the J gene TRBJ1-6; 12 nucleotides line up with TRBD1. V gave up 4 bases and J gave up 6 bases; unmatched junction bases: 4. The germline V gene has CDR1 MGHRA and CDR2 YSYEKL. This CDR3 is built from 16 residues. CDR3 DNA: TGCGCCAGCAGCCTGGGACAGGGGGCGAGTAATTCACCCCTCCACTTT. Its protein is CASSLGQGASNSPLHF.

Notes on this clone: This sample also contains other DNA sequences that code for the same CDR3. This chain uses TRBV30 with TRBJ1-5; D gene uncertain. The CDR3 runs to 13 residues. The V end was cut by 5 bases, the J end by 0 bases, with 8 bases between. Germline lookup yields CDR1 GTSNPN and CDR2 SVGIG (reference sequence). The CDR3 loop reads CAWSRNSNQPQHF. For the CDR3, the DNA is TGTGCCTGGTCCCGAAATAGCAATCAGCCCCAGCATTTT.

The chain employs TRBV4-2 and TRBJ2-1; the match to TRBD2 covers 7 bases. The CDR3 runs to 18 residues. From germline, CDR1 is LGHNA and CDR2 YNFKEQ. The junction had 8 bases not matched to a gene; V was cut back by 0 bases and J by 0 bases. Here the CDR3 reads CASSQDLPGGSSYNEQFF. DNA for the CDR3: TGTGCCAGCAGCCAAGATCTCCCAGGCGGGAGCTCCTACAATGAGCAGTTCTTC.

The DNA for the CDR3 is TGTGCCAGCAGCCCCCGGACTAGCGGGACCCTACCCACAGATACGCAGTATTTT. Amino acid sequence: CASSPRTSGTLPTDTQYF. V usage is TRBV13 and J usage is TRBJ2-3; 12 nucleotides match TRBD2. The CDR3 runs to 18 residues. The germline gives CDR1 PRHDT, CDR2 FYEKMQ (reference sequence). J was trimmed by 2 bases and V by 5 bases; bases with no gene match: 11.

The chain couples TRBV2 to TRBJ2-7; D may be TRBD2 (7 bases). Trimming shortened V by 6 bases and J by 3 bases, and 12 bases separated the two germline ends. From germline, CDR1 is SNHLY and CDR2 FYNNEI. This CDR3 is 13 amino acids long. The CDR3 spells CASRRGGYYEQYF. The CDR3 DNA reads TGTGCCAGCAGGAGGGGGGGGTACTACGAGCAGTACTTC. Filled out from reference TRBV2 and TRBJ2-7, the complete variable domain reads EPEVTQTPSHQVTQMGQEVILRCVPISNHLYFYWYRQILGQKVEFLVSFYNNEISEKSEIFDDQFSVERPDGSNFTLKIRSTKLEDSAMYFCASRRGGYYEQYFGPGTRLTVT.

This clone was observed once. DNA of the CDR3: TGTGCCAGCAGTTTACGAAGGGCCAGGGGTTTAGACAATGGCTACACCTTC. Translation: CASSLRRARGLDNGYTF. The V gene is TRBV28, the J gene TRBJ1-2, with D tentatively TRBD1 (6 bases). There are 17 residues in the CDR3. V was clipped by 2 bases and J by 6 bases, with 22 bases between them. Germline lookup yields CDR1 MDHEN and CDR2 SYDVKM.

V and J are TRBV7-2 and TRBJ2-7; 9 nucleotides agree with TRBD1. The V gene's germline CDR1 is SGHTA and CDR2 FQGNSA. The CDR3 extends over 16 amino acids. Trimming cost V 2 bases and J 3 bases; bases outside gene matches: 8. CDR3 coding DNA: TGTGCCAGCAGCTTAATCGGCGGGACAGGGTACTACGAGCAGTACTTC. The encoded protein is CASSLIGGTGYYEQYF.

The chain couples TRBV18 to TRBJ1-5; D gene unclear. The CDR3 runs to 15 residues. V lost 3 bases, J lost 2 bases, and 11 bases lay in between. Germline assignment: CDR1 KGHSH and CDR2 LQKENI. The CDR3 loop is CASSPVGLGNQPQHF. The CDR3 region has the DNA TGTGCCAGCTCACCCGTGGGTCTCGGCAATCAGCCCCAGCATTTT.

In this sample, this clone turned up a few times. This chain links TRBV15 with TRBJ1-1, with D unclear. The ends were cut back, 6 bases at V and 5 bases at J, with 13 bases in the middle. The CDR3 extends over 13 amino acids. Germline CDR1 and CDR2: LNHNV and YYDKDF (reference sequence). This CDR3 is CATRPILGTEAFF. The CDR3 DNA follows: TGTGCCACCAGACCGATACTGGGGACTGAAGCTTTCTTT.

The chain is built from TRBV6-6 and TRBJ2-7, with 10 bases matching TRBD1. After removal of 6 bases from V and 3 bases from J, the junction contained 5 bases not matched to a gene. This CDR3 region has 14 residues. Germline V lookup: CDR1 MNHNY, CDR2 SVGAGI (reference sequence). The CDR3: CASSRTGGDYEQYF. CDR3 sequence (DNA): TGTGCCAGCAGCCGGACAGGGGGGGACTACGAGCAGTACTTC.

The chain uses TRBV6-5 and TRBJ1-1, with 8 bases aligning to TRBD1. Germline CDR1 reads MNHEY; CDR2 reads SVGAGI. V was clipped by 0 bases and J by 11 bases; unmatched bases: 2. This CDR3 has 12 residues. The CDR3 here is CASSYSDRDAFF. The CDR3 DNA reads TGTGCCAGCAGTTACTCGGACAGGGACGCTTTCTTT.

This chain joins TRBV28 and TRBJ1-5, with 7 bases lining up with TRBD1. The CDR3 is made up of 16 amino acids. V dropped 6 bases and J dropped 2; count of bases not matched to a gene: 10. In germline, CDR1 is MDHEN, CDR2 SYDVKM. CDR3 amino acids: CASRRDRDRGNQPQHF. In DNA, the CDR3 is TGTGCCAGCAGACGCGACAGGGATCGTGGCAATCAGCCCCAGCATTTT.

The chain combines TRBV10-1 with TRBJ2-3; no definite D call. Germline CDR1 and CDR2: WNHNN and SYGVQD (reference sequence). CDR3 length: 14 residues. V lost 0 bases to trimming and J lost 5 bases, with 9 bases between them. The CDR3 region has the DNA TGCGCCAGCAGTGAGTCGAACGCGAGAGATACGCAGTATTTT. Protein product: CASSESNARDTQYF.

The chain combines TRBV5-3 with TRBJ1-4; 12 bases are a match to TRBD1. TRBV5-3 falls under the ORF class, with uncertain function. CDR3 length: 20 residues. Losses at the gene ends were 4 bases for V and 2 bases for J; bases not matched to a gene: 15. In DNA, the CDR3 is TGTGCCAGAAGCCCTACCACCCGGGACAGGGGGCCTTACACTAATGAAAAACTGTTTTTT. It translates to CARSPTTRDRGPYTNEKLFF.